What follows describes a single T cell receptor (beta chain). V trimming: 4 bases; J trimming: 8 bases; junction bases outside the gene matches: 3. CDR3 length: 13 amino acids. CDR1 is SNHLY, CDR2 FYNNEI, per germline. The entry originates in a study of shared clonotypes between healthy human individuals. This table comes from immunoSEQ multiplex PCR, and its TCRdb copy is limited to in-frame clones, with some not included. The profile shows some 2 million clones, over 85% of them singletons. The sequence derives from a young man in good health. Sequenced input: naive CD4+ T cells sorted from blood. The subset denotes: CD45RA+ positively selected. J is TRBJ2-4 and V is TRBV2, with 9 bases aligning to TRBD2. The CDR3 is CASSVAGADIQYF. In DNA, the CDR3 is TGTGCCAGCAGTGTAGCGGGGGCGGACATTCAGTACTTC.